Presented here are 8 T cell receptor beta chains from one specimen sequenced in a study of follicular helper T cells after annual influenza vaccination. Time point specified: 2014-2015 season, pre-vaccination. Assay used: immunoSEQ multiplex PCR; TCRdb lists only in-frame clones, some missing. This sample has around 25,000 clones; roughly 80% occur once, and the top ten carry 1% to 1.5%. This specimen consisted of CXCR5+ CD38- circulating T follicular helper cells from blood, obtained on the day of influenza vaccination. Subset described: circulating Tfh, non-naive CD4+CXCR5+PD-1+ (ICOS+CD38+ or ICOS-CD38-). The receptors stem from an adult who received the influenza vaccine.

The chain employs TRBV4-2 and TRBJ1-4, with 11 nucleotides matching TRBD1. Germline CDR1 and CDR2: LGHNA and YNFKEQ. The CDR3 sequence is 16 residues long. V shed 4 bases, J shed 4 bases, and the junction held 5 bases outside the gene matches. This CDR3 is CASSPGQGASNEKLFF. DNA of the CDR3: TGTGCCAGCAGCCCAGGACAGGGGGCTAGTAATGAAAAACTGTTTTTT.

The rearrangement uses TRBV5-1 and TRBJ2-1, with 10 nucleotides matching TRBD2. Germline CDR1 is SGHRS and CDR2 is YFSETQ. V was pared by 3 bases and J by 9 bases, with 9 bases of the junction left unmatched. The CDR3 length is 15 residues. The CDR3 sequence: CASSSLSGRDGEQFF. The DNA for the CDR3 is TGCGCCAGCAGCTCTTTAAGCGGGAGGGACGGTGAGCAGTTCTTC.

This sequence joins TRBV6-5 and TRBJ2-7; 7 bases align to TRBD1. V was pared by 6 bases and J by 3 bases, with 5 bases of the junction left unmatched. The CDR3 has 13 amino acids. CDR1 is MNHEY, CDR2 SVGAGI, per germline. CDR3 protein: CASSQGTVYEQYF. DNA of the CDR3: TGTGCCAGCAGCCAAGGGACAGTCTACGAGCAGTACTTC.

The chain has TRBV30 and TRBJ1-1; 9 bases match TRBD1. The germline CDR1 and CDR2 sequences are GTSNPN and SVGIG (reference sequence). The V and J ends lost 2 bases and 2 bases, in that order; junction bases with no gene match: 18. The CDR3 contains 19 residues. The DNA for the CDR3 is TGTGCCTGGAGTCCCCTTTGGGACAGGGAAATCAGATCCAACACTGAAGCTTTCTTT. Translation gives CAWSPLWDREIRSNTEAFF.

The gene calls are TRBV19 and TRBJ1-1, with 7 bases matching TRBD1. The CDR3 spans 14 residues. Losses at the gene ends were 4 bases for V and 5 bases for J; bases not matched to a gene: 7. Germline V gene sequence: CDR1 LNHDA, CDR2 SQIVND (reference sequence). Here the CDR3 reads CASSTRQGRTEAFF. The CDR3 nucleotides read TGTGCCAGTAGTACCCGACAGGGTAGGACTGAAGCTTTCTTT.

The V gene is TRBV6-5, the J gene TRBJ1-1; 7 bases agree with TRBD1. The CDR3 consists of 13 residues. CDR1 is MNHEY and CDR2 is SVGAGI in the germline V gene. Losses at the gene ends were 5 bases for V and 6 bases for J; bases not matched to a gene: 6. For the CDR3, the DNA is TGTGCCAGCAGTGAGCGAGGGGGCTCTGAAGCTTTCTTT. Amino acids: CASSERGGSEAFF.

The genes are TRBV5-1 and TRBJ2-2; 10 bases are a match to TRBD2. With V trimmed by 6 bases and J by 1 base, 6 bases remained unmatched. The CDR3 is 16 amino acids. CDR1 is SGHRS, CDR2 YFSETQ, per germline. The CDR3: CASTGLAEGNTGELFF. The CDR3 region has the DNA TGCGCCAGCACAGGACTAGCGGAGGGGAACACCGGGGAGCTGTTTTTT.

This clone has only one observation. The chain's CDR3 is CASSVGQGKRDGYTF. For the CDR3, the DNA is TGTGCCAGCTCAGTTGGACAGGGGAAAAGGGATGGCTACACCTTC. The chain joins TRBV18 to TRBJ1-2, with 9 bases aligning to TRBD1. V lost 5 bases to trimming and J lost 6 bases; unmatched junction nucleotides: 10. There are 15 residues in the CDR3. CDR1 is KGHSH, CDR2 LQKENI, per germline.